This T cell receptor beta chain was sequenced during a study of T-cell memory formation after mild COVID-19. Trimming removed 6 bases at V and 0 bases at J, with 12 bases between. Germline CDR1 MNHEY, CDR2 SVGEGT. This CDR3 region has 15 residues. TCRdb redid the calling of the 5' RACE reads with MiXCR, one entry per CDR3 protein. The table includes 150,000 or so distinct CDR3 sequences, about 15% detected once. This clonotype was seen a handful of times. This chain uses TRBV6-2 or TRBV6-3 with TRBJ2-1; D gene ambiguous. The receptor's source is an adult woman who had mild COVID-19 (a few samples of this study predate the infection). Cell type and time point are not known. Sequencing used PBMCs or a T cell subset sorted from them (not recorded which). The DNA for the CDR3 is TGTGCCAGCAGGGTGGTACATGCCTCCTACAATGAGCAGTTCTTC. This translates into CASRVVHASYNEQFF.